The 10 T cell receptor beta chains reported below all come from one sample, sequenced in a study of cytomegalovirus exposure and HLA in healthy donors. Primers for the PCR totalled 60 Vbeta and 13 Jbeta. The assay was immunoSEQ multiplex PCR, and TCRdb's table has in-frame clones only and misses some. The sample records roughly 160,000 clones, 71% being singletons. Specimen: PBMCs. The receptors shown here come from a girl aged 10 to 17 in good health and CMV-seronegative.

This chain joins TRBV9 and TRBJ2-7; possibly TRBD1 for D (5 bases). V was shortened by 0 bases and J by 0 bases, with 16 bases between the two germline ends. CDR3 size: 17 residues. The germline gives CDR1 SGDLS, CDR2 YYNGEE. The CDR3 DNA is TGTGCCAGCAGCGTAGGTGGTATGGGGCTCCCCTCCTACGAGCAGTACTTC. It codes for CASSVGGMGLPSYEQYF.

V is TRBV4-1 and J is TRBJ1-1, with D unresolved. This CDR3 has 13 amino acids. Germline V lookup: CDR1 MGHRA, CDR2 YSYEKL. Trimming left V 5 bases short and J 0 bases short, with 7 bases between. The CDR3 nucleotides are TGCGCCAGCAGCTCCCGGGTGAACACTGAAGCTTTCTTT. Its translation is CASSSRVNTEAFF.

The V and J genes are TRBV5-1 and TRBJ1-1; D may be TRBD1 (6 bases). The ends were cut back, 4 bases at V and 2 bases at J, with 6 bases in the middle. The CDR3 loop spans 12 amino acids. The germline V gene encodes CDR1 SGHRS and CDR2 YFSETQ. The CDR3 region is CASSGGNTEAFF. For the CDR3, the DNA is TGCGCCAGCAGCGGGGGCAACACTGAAGCTTTCTTT. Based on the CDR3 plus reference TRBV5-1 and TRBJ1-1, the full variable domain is KAGVTQTPRYLIKTRGQQVTLSCSPISGHRSVSWYQQTPGQGLQFLFEYFSETQRNKGNFPGRFSGRQFSNSRSEMNVSTLELGDSALYLCASSGGNTEAFFGQGTRLTVV.

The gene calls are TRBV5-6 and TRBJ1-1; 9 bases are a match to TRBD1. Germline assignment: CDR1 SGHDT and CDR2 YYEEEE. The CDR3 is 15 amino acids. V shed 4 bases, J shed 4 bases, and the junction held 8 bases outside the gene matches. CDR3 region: CASSPGQGLITEAFF. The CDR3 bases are TGTGCCAGCAGCCCGGGACAGGGTTTAATCACTGAAGCTTTCTTT.

The CDR3 is CSAAGGEDYTF. The CDR3 bases are TGCAGTGCGGCGGGAGGAGAGGACTACACCTTC. The chain couples TRBV20-1 to TRBJ1-2; D remains ambiguous. The CDR3 spans 11 residues. The V gene's germline CDR1 is DFQATT and CDR2 SNEGSKA (reference sequence). With 6 bases removed from V and 10 bases from J, the gap between germline ends came to 15 bases.

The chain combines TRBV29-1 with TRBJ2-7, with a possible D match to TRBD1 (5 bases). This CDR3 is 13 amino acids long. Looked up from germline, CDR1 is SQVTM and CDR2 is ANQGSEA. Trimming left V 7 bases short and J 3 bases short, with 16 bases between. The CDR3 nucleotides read TGCAGCGCCCTCAGGGAATCGGGCTACGAGCAGTACTTC. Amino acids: CSALRESGYEQYF.

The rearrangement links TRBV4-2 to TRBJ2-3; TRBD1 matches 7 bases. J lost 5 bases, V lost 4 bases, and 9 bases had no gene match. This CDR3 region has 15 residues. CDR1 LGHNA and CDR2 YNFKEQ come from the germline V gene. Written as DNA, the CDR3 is TGTGCCAGCAGCCCAGAGAGGGGGCGAGAAGATACGCAGTATTTT. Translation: CASSPERGREDTQYF.

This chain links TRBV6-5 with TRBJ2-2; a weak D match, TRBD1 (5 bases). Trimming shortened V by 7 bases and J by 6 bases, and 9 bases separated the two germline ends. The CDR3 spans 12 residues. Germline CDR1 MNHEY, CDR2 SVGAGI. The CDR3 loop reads CASTSGPGELFF. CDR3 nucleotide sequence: TGTGCCAGCACCTCAGGGCCCGGGGAGCTGTTTTTT.

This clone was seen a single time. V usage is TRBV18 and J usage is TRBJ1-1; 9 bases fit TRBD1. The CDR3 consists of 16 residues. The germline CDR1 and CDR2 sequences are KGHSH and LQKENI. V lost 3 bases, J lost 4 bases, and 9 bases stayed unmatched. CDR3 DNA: TGTGCCAGCTCACCGGGGACAGGGCTAATAGGCACTGAAGCTTTCTTT. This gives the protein CASSPGTGLIGTEAFF.

The CDR3 DNA sequence: TGTGCCAGTAGTCTCGGTCCCGGGACAGGTGAGGGTTTCTTT. Its protein is CASSLGPGTGEGFF. The chain couples TRBV19 to TRBJ1-1; 8 nucleotides align to TRBD1. This CDR3 comprises 14 residues. The junction had 15 bases not matched to a gene; V was cut back by 5 bases and J by 13 bases. Germline V CDR1 and CDR2: LNHDA, SQIVND (reference sequence).